Each of the 24 T cell receptor beta chains below was sequenced from the same sample in a study of blood T cell repertoires in COVID-19. Here immunoSEQ multiplex PCR was the method, and the copy in TCRdb shows in-frame clones only, minus some. The sample carries roughly 210,000 clones, roughly 84% recorded once. The sample comprised PBMCs or T cells enriched from blood (not recorded which). These receptors all stem from a man aged 25 to 45 in a cohort exposed to, infected with or recovered from COVID-19 (not recorded which).

This chain links TRBV28 with TRBJ1-5, with D hard to call. The CDR3 totals 12 residues. The germline gives CDR1 MDHEN, CDR2 SYDVKM. Trimming stripped 5 bases from V and 9 bases from J, with 11 bases between. In DNA form, the CDR3 reads TGTGCCAGCAGTCGAGTACGAGGGCCCCAGCATTTT. Encoded protein: CASSRVRGPQHF.

The rearrangement links TRBV7-9 to TRBJ2-2; D is ambiguous. Trimming left V 10 bases short and J 4 bases short, with 7 bases between. This CDR3 has 11 amino acids. From germline, CDR1 is SEHNR and CDR2 FQNEAQ (reference sequence). The CDR3 reads CAIFSTGELFF. The CDR3 DNA reads as TGTGCCATATTTAGCACCGGGGAGCTGTTTTTT.

The chain carries TRBV5-4 and TRBJ2-1; 12 bases match TRBD2. V trimming: 1 base; J trimming: 10 bases; junction bases outside the gene matches: 3. Germline V CDR1 and CDR2: SGHNT, YYREEE (reference sequence). The CDR3 is 14 residues long. The DNA of the CDR3 is TGTGCCAGCAGCTTGACTAGCGGGAGGAGGGAGCAGTTCTTC. This gives the protein CASSLTSGRREQFF.

The gene calls are TRBV9 and TRBJ2-3, with a possible D match to TRBD1 (6 bases). The ends were cut back, 4 bases at V and 3 bases at J, with 15 bases in the middle. This CDR3 is 15 amino acids long. CDR1 is SGDLS and CDR2 is YYNGEE in the germline V gene. The CDR3 protein is CASSPRTVPTDTQYF. In DNA form, the CDR3 reads TGTGCCAGCAGCCCGAGGACAGTCCCAACAGATACGCAGTATTTT.

The chain combines TRBV6-4 with TRBJ2-1; TRBD1 matches at 8 bases. V lost 6 bases, J lost 4 bases, and 17 bases stayed unmatched. From germline, CDR1 is MRHNA and CDR2 SNTAGT. The CDR3 contains 18 residues. CDR3 loop: CASRRDRSYKGPYNEQFF. CDR3 nucleotide sequence: TGTGCCAGCAGGCGGGACAGGTCGTACAAGGGGCCTTACAATGAGCAGTTCTTC.

The chain joins TRBV2 to TRBJ1-1; 10 bases map to TRBD1. V was clipped by 6 bases and J by 1 base; unmatched bases: 2. In germline, CDR1 is SNHLY, CDR2 FYNNEI. The CDR3 spans 14 residues. CDR3 sequence reads: CASSDRGRNTEAFF. CDR3 in DNA: TGTGCCAGCAGCGACAGGGGGCGGAACACTGAAGCTTTCTTT.

This chain uses TRBV3-1 (or the pseudogene TRBV3-2) with TRBJ2-7; perhaps TRBD1 as D (5 bases). CDR3 length equals 13 residues. V shed 6 bases and J shed 5 bases, with 14 bases lying between them. Germline V gives CDR1 LGHDT, CDR2 YNNKEL (reference sequence). The chain's CDR3 is CASRTQGNNEQYF. In DNA form, the CDR3 reads TGTGCCAGCAGGACTCAGGGCAACAACGAGCAGTACTTC.

The chain recombines TRBV28 with TRBJ1-2, with a possible D match to TRBD1 (5 bases). This CDR3 comprises 12 residues. Per the germline V gene, CDR1 is MDHEN and CDR2 is SYDVKM. With 3 bases removed from V and 8 bases from J, the gap between germline ends came to 10 bases. CDR3 DNA: TGTGCCAGCAGTTTCGTGGGGCGCGGCTACACCTTC. Encoded protein: CASSFVGRGYTF.

J is TRBJ2-3 and V is TRBV9, with unresolved D. The CDR3 contains 15 residues. CDR1 is SGDLS and CDR2 is YYNGEE in the germline V gene. Trimming took 3 bases from V and 2 from J, leaving 13 bases between them. The CDR3 region is CASSAAGGVTDTQYF. Here the CDR3 DNA reads TGTGCCAGCAGCGCCGCTGGCGGAGTCACAGATACGCAGTATTTT.

V usage is TRBV15 and J usage is TRBJ2-7; TRBD2 aligns across 7 bases. The trim removed 3 bases at V and 0 bases at J, leaving 5 bases unmatched. Per germline, CDR1 LNHNV and CDR2 YYDKDF (reference sequence). The CDR3 covers 15 residues. The CDR3 protein is CATSSELANSYEQYF. In nucleotides, the CDR3 is TGTGCCACCAGCAGCGAACTAGCGAACTCCTACGAGCAGTACTTC.

Regarding this clone: The sample contains more than one DNA sequence encoding this CDR3. This chain links TRBV2 with TRBJ2-7; 11 bases fit TRBD1. Germline V lookup: CDR1 SNHLY, CDR2 FYNNEI. The CDR3 has 15 amino acids. The junction had 6 bases not matched to a gene; V was cut back by 4 bases and J by 4 bases. CDR3 coding DNA: TGTGCCAGCAGTGTGCGGGACAGGGGGGTTTACGAGCAGTACTTC. Translation gives CASSVRDRGVYEQYF.

V gene TRBV5-1 combines with J gene TRBJ2-7, with TRBD2 as a possible D gene (6 bases). The CDR3 extends over 13 amino acids. Trimming removed 6 bases from V and 2 bases from J, with 12 bases in between. Germline CDR1 and CDR2: SGHRS and YFSETQ. For the CDR3, the DNA is TGCGCCAGCACGGAGACGGGGGCCTACGAGCAGTACTTC. It codes for CASTETGAYEQYF.

The gene calls are TRBV7-2 and TRBJ2-7; weak D call: TRBD1 (6 bases). There are 15 residues in the CDR3. The V and J ends lost 4 bases and 3 bases respectively, with 16 bases between them. Per germline, CDR1 SGHTA and CDR2 FQGNSA. CDR3 in amino acids: CASSYLTGSNYEQYF. The CDR3 DNA sequence: TGTGCCAGCAGCTACCTTACAGGGAGCAACTACGAGCAGTACTTC.

The V call is TRBV27, the J call TRBJ2-2, with D possibly matching TRBD2 (5 bases). The CDR3 loop spans 14 amino acids. Germline V CDR1 and CDR2: MNHEY, SMNVEV (reference sequence). The V end lost 7 bases, the J end lost 4 bases, and 13 bases lay between the germline ends. CDR3 DNA: TGTGCCAGCACTCCAAGCGGCTCCACCGGGGAGCTGTTTTTT. It codes for CASTPSGSTGELFF.

This clone was seen a single time. V and J are TRBV5-1 and TRBJ2-3; TRBD1 agrees at 10 bases. There are 16 residues in the CDR3. Germline V gene lookup returns CDR1 SGHRS and CDR2 YFSETQ. Unmatched junction bases numbered 7, after V lost 0 bases and J lost 6 bases. The DNA of the CDR3 is TGCGCCAGCAGCTTGGGAGGGACAGGGGTCGGGGATACGCAGTATTTT. Its protein product is CASSLGGTGVGDTQYF.

As to this clone: This sample includes further DNA sequences coding for the same CDR3. This rearrangement joins TRBV9 to TRBJ2-2; D unclear. The CDR3 runs 14 residues. The germline CDR1 and CDR2 sequences are SGDLS and YYNGEE. V was trimmed by 0 bases and J by 1 base, leaving 4 bases between them. This CDR3 reads CASSVAVNTGELFF. CDR3 nucleotides: TGTGCCAGCAGCGTAGCGGTGAACACCGGGGAGCTGTTTTTT.

The table lists this clone with a few counts. The V gene is TRBV28, the J gene TRBJ1-5; TRBD1 matches 10 bases. The ends lost 6 bases at V and 1 base at J; junction bases unmatched: 12. The length of the CDR3 is 18 residues. Germline V gene lookup returns CDR1 MDHEN and CDR2 SYDVKM. CDR3 DNA: TGTGCCAGCAGAGCCCGGGACAGGGGCTTTAGCAGCAATCAGCCCCAGCATTTT. Translated: CASRARDRGFSSNQPQHF.

The CDR3 DNA follows: TGTGCCAGCAGTTTAGGCTTTTCAGCGGACTTCTATGGCTACACCTTC. It yields the protein CASSLGFSADFYGYTF. The chain joins TRBV27 to TRBJ1-2; D gene uncertain. CDR1 MNHEY and CDR2 SMNVEV come from the germline V gene (reference sequence). The germline V and J ends were trimmed by 2 bases and 4 bases, with 17 bases remaining between them. The CDR3 covers 16 residues.

The rearrangement joins TRBV5-1 to TRBJ1-3; maybe TRBD1 (6 bases). Trimming removed 1 base from V and 0 bases from J, with 11 bases in between. CDR1 and CDR2 (germline): SGHRS, YFSETQ. The CDR3 is 16 amino acids. CDR3 residues: CASSLTGLPSGNTIYF. DNA of the CDR3: TGCGCCAGCAGCTTGACAGGGCTACCCTCTGGAAACACCATATATTTT.

The chain uses TRBV11-3 and TRBJ2-1, with 7 bases aligning to TRBD2. Germline V CDR1 and CDR2: SGHNT, YENEEA. Unmatched junction bases numbered 5, after V lost 2 bases and J lost 10 bases. This CDR3 region has 13 residues. This CDR3 is CASSLPPGREQFF. The CDR3, as DNA: TGTGCCAGCAGCTTACCCCCCGGGAGGGAGCAGTTCTTC.

In this sample, this clone turned up once. This sequence joins TRBV6-5 and TRBJ1-5; no clear D gene. This CDR3 is built from 15 residues. Germline CDR1 reads MNHEY; CDR2 reads SVGAGI. Trimming took off 6 bases at V and 0 bases at J, with 12 bases between the two ends. Here the CDR3 DNA reads TGTGCCAGCAGGACCGGAGGAAATAGCAATCAGCCCCAGCATTTT. It codes for CASRTGGNSNQPQHF.

The CDR3 DNA reads TGCGCCAGCAGCCCTACCCCTTACAATGAGCAGTTCTTC. Encoded protein: CASSPTPYNEQFF. This sequence joins TRBV4-3 and TRBJ2-1; D gene unclear. The CDR3 is 13 amino acids. The germline gives CDR1 LGHNA, CDR2 YSLEER. V lost 4 bases to trimming and J lost 4 bases, with 8 bases between them.

The CDR3 sequence: CASSLTGQDDEQYF. Here the CDR3 DNA reads TGTGCCAGCAGTTTAACGGGACAGGACGACGAGCAGTACTTC. V usage is TRBV28 and J usage is TRBJ2-7; 8 bases line up with TRBD1. The length of the CDR3 is 14 residues. The ends lost 2 bases at V and 5 bases at J; junction bases unmatched: 5. CDR1 MDHEN and CDR2 SYDVKM come from the germline V gene.

The chain recombines TRBV18 with TRBJ2-7, with 8 bases lining up with TRBD2. This CDR3 comprises 16 residues. Germline assignment: CDR1 KGHSH and CDR2 LQKENI. V was clipped by 6 bases and J by 0 bases; unmatched bases: 10. The CDR3 sequence is CASSPLWSGSSYEQYF. CDR3 nucleotide sequence: TGTGCCAGCTCGCCCCTTTGGAGCGGGAGCTCCTACGAGCAGTACTTC. The whole variable domain, remainder taken from reference TRBV18 and TRBJ2-7, is NAGVMQNPRHLVRRRGQEARLRCSPMKGHSHVYWYRQLPEEGLKFMVYLQKENIIDESGMPKERFSAEFPKEGPSILRIQQVVRGDSAAYFCASSPLWSGSSYEQYFGPGTRLTVT.